The sequence of this T cell receptor beta chain was determined in a study of CD8 T cells in Susac syndrome. Random hexamers were used to reverse transcribe an amount of roughly 0.5 to 1 ug RNA. Amplification of TCR beta CDR3 used immunoSEQ multiplex PCR across 54 Vbeta and 13 Jbeta. Via MiXCR, TCRdb re-called the immunoSEQ multiplex PCR reads, giving one row per CDR3 protein. The sample contains around 180,000 distinct CDR3 sequences, 90% to 96% of which appear only once. This CDR3 region has 14 residues. Per the germline V gene, CDR1 is SGHAT and CDR2 is FQNNGV. V lost 3 bases to trimming and J lost 0 bases, with 8 bases between them. Negative isolation was used for CD8+ and CD4+ T cells, and FACS enrichment was applied to TEMRA cells.

This sequence joins TRBV11-2 and TRBJ2-5, with no clear D. Sample: CD4+ T cells from PBMCs. This receptor was obtained from a human donor with multiple sclerosis. The CDR3 region has the DNA TGTGCCAGCAGCTTCCGGTTGTACCAAGAGACCCAGTACTTC. It is translated as CASSFRLYQETQYF.